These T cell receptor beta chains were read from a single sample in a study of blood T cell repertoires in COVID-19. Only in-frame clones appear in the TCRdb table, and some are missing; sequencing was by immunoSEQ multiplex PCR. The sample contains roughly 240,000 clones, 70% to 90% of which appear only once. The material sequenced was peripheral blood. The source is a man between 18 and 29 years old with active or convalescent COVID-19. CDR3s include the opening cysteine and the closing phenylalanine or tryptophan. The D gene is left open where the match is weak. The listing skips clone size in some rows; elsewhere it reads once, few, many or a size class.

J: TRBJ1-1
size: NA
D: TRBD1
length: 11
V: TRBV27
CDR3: CASGTGAEAFF
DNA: TGTGCCAGCGGGACAGGGGCTGAAGCTTTCTTT

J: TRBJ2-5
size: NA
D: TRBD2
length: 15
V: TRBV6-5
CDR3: CASSDLAGGQETQYF
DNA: TGTGCCAGCAGCGATCTAGCGGGGGGACAGGAGACCCAGTACTTC

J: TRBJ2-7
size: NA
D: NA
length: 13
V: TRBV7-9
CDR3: CASSSGQIYEQYF
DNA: TGTGCCAGCAGCTCTGGGCAGATCTACGAGCAGTACTTC

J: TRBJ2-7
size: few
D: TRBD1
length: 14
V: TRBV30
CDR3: CAWRGVTGTDEQYF
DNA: TGTGCCTGGAGAGGGGTGACAGGGACGGACGAGCAGTACTTC

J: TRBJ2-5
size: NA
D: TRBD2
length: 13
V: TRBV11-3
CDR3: CASRFSGGETQYF
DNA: TGTGCCAGCAGATTCAGCGGGGGGGAGACCCAGTACTTC

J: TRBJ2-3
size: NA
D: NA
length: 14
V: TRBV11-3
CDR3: CASSLEGASDTQYF
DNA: TGTGCCAGCAGCTTAGAGGGGGCGTCGGATACGCAGTATTTT

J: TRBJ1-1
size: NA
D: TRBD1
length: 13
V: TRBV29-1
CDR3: CSVSGQSNSEAFF
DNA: TGCAGCGTTTCGGGACAGAGCAACTCCGAAGCTTTCTTT

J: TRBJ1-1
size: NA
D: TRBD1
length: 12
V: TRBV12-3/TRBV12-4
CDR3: CASSLSGGRAFF
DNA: TGTGCCAGCAGTCTCTCAGGGGGCCGAGCTTTCTTT

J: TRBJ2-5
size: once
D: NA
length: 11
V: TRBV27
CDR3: CASISGAFQYF
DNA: TGTGCCAGCATCAGCGGCGCGTTCCAGTACTTC

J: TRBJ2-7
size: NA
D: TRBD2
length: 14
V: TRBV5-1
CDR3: CASSLGLAAVEQYF
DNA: TGCGCCAGCAGCCTCGGACTAGCGGCGGTAGAGCAGTACTTC

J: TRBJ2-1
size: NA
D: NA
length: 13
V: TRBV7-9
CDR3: CASSPTAAYRQFF
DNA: TGTGCCAGCAGCCCTACGGCGGCGTATAGGCAGTTCTTC

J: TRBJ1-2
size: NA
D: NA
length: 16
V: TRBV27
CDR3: CASSPAPGRAIGGYTF
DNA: TGTGCCAGCAGTCCGGCCCCTGGCAGGGCGATTGGTGGCTACACCTTC

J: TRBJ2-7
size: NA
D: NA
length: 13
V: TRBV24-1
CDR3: CATSGGLISEQYF
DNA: TGTGCCACCAGTGGGGGACTTATTTCCGAGCAGTACTTC

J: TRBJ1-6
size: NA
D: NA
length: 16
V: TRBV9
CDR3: CASSVAGDRVGSPLHF
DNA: TGTGCCAGCAGCGTAGCGGGGGATAGGGTAGGGTCACCCCTCCACTTT

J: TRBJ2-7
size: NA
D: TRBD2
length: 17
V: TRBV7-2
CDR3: CASSPNRFLAGGYEQYF
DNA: TGTGCCAGCAGTCCAAACCGGTTCCTAGCGGGGGGGTACGAGCAGTACTTC